A single sample is the source of the 30 T cell receptor beta chains below, sequenced in a study of blood T cell repertoires in COVID-19 (dated by TCRdb to about 2020). Receptor amplification or capture employed the immunoSEQ multiplex PCR assay. TCRdb took over this immuneACCESS table, retaining in-frame rearrangements with V and J assigned. Such tables are incomplete; in checked studies, under half of the missing clones stem from an unresolved V gene, and the remainder is unexplained. For this sample the table gives about 190,000 clones, of which 75% to 90% were detected only once. The ten largest clones represent approximately 6.1% of the sample. The sample was peripheral blood. The receptors derive from a woman aged 40 to 50 with acute or convalescent COVID-19.

The chain couples TRBV5-1 to TRBJ2-5; 11 nucleotides match TRBD2. CDR1 is SGHRS and CDR2 is YFSETQ in the germline V gene. Trimming at V came to 2 bases and at J to 5 bases, leaving 8 bases not matched to a gene. There are 16 residues in the CDR3. CDR3 in DNA: TGCGCCAGCAGCTTTAGCGGGGGGGCAATATATGAGACCCAGTACTTC. Translation: CASSFSGGAIYETQYF.

The chain is built from TRBV5-1 and TRBJ1-1, with TRBD1 identical over 9 bases. The CDR3 runs 17 residues. The ends lost 3 bases at V and 3 bases at J; junction bases unmatched: 12. Germline CDR1 reads SGHRS; CDR2 reads YFSETQ. The CDR3 sequence: CASSYQGGTGFDTEAFF. Written as DNA, the CDR3 is TGCGCCAGCAGCTACCAAGGAGGGACAGGGTTCGACACTGAAGCTTTCTTT. Full variable domain (remainder filled in from reference TRBV5-1 and TRBJ1-1): KAGVTQTPRYLIKTRGQQVTLSCSPISGHRSVSWYQQTPGQGLQFLFEYFSETQRNKGNFPGRFSGRQFSNSRSEMNVSTLELGDSALYLCASSYQGGTGFDTEAFFGQGTRLTVV.

The chain joins TRBV2 to TRBJ1-5; 10 bases are a match to TRBD1. The CDR3 is 14 residues long. Germline lookup yields CDR1 SNHLY and CDR2 FYNNEI. J lost 4 bases, V lost 6 bases, and 3 bases had no gene match. The CDR3 is CASRGQGGNQPQHF. CDR3 coding DNA: TGTGCCAGCAGAGGACAGGGGGGGAATCAGCCCCAGCATTTT.

For this clone: Distinct nucleotide sequences in the sample also encode this CDR3. The chain links TRBV14 to TRBJ1-1; TRBD1 is a possible D gene (5 bases). V lost 2 bases and J lost 2, with 6 bases in between. This CDR3 spans 13 amino acids. Looked up from germline, CDR1 is SGHDN and CDR2 is FVKESK. Here the CDR3 reads CASSQQGNTEAFF. DNA of the CDR3: TGTGCCAGCAGCCAACAGGGTAACACTGAAGCTTTCTTT. The full variable domain, completed using reference TRBV14 and TRBJ1-1, is EAGVTQFPSHSVIEKGQTVTLRCDPISGHDNLYWYRRVMGKEIKFLLHFVKESKQDESGMPNNRFLAERTGGTYSTLKVQPAELEDSGVYFCASSQQGNTEAFFGQGTRLTVV.

The chain couples TRBV25-1 to TRBJ2-3, with no clear D. V was shortened by 6 bases and J by 3 bases, with 13 bases between the two germline ends. Germline values: CDR1 MGHDK, CDR2 SYGVNS. The CDR3 length is 14 residues. In DNA, the CDR3 is TGTGCCAGCAGCGTCCAGGCTGGGACAGATACGCAGTATTTT. It specifies CASSVQAGTDTQYF.

The chain has TRBV27 and TRBJ2-3; 8 bases match TRBD2. Germline lookup yields CDR1 MNHEY and CDR2 SMNVEV (reference sequence). The CDR3 length is 17 residues. Germline trimming cut 2 bases from V and 4 bases from J; bases unmatched to any gene: 11. This CDR3 is CASSLGLLAAAPDTQYF. In DNA, the CDR3 is TGTGCCAGCAGTTTAGGCTTACTAGCGGCGGCCCCAGATACGCAGTATTTT.

Judged by abundance, this clone is medium-sized. V usage is TRBV7-3 and J usage is TRBJ1-3, with a tentative D call TRBD1 (6 bases). The CDR3 loop spans 13 amino acids. CDR1 SGHTA and CDR2 FQGTGA come from the germline V gene. Trimming cost V 5 bases and J 3 bases, with 8 bases left between them. For the CDR3, the DNA is TGTGCCAGCAGCCCACAGGGTGGAAACACCATATATTTT. It codes for CASSPQGGNTIYF.

The chain is built from TRBV7-9 and TRBJ1-4; D is unclear. The CDR3 contains 12 residues. The V end was cut by 3 bases, the J end by 8 bases, with 7 bases between. The germline V gene encodes CDR1 SEHNR and CDR2 FQNEAQ (reference sequence). The CDR3 coding sequence is TGTGCCAGCAGCTTTCTAACCGAAAAACTGTTTTTT. Amino acid sequence: CASSFLTEKLFF. Complete variable domain (other parts from reference TRBV7-9 and TRBJ1-4): DTGVSQNPRHKITKRGQNVTFRCDPISEHNRLYWYRQTLGQGPEFLTYFQNEAQLEKSRLLSDRFSAERPKGSFSTLEIQRTEQGDSAMYLCASSFLTEKLFFGSGTQLSVL.

The CDR3 loop is CASSWGGGLTEAFF. As DNA, the CDR3 is TGTGCCAGCAGTTGGGGAGGTGGGTTGACTGAAGCTTTCTTT. The rearrangement uses TRBV27 and TRBJ1-1; D is unresolved. The CDR3 has 14 amino acids. V lost 4 bases, J lost 5 bases, and 14 bases lay in between. Germline V CDR1 and CDR2: MNHEY, SMNVEV (reference sequence).

The chain is built from TRBV18 and TRBJ1-5; possible D gene TRBD1, 6 bases. Trimming stripped 2 bases from V and 6 bases from J, with 11 bases between. The CDR3 sequence is 14 residues long. Germline V gene lookup returns CDR1 KGHSH and CDR2 LQKENI. This chain's CDR3 is CASSPGGGGQPQHF. The CDR3 DNA is TGTGCCAGCTCACCAGGGGGCGGCGGTCAGCCCCAGCATTTT.

This clone has a single count. CDR3 sequence: CASSRDGANVLTF. DNA for the CDR3: TGTGCCAGTAGTCGCGATGGGGCCAACGTCCTGACTTTC. The rearrangement uses TRBV28 and TRBJ2-6; D not resolved. The V gene lost 9 bases and the J gene lost 3 bases, with 9 bases spanning the gap. The CDR3 extends over 13 amino acids. Germline V CDR1 and CDR2: MDHEN, SYDVKM.

The chain joins TRBV9 to TRBJ1-1; no firm D call. From germline, CDR1 is SGDLS and CDR2 YYNGEE. The germline V and J ends were trimmed by 2 bases and 1 base, with 12 bases remaining between them. The CDR3 extends over 15 amino acids. CDR3 region: CASSVDGRGNTEAFF. Written as DNA, the CDR3 is TGTGCCAGCAGCGTTGACGGACGGGGGAACACTGAAGCTTTCTTT. The full variable domain, completed using reference TRBV9 and TRBJ1-1, is DSGVTQTPKHLITATGQRVTLRCSPRSGDLSVYWYQQSLDQGLQFLIQYYNGEERAKGNILERFSAQQFPDLHSELNLSSLELGDSALYFCASSVDGRGNTEAFFGQGTRLTVV.

CDR3 protein: CASSPELGGDTQYF. CDR3 nucleotides: TGTGCCAGCTCACCGGAATTGGGGGGAGATACGCAGTATTTT. This rearrangement joins TRBV18 to TRBJ2-3, with a possible D match to TRBD2 (6 bases). Germline-derived CDR1 and CDR2 are KGHSH and LQKENI. The CDR3 totals 14 residues. Trimming left V 3 bases short and J 5 bases short, with 12 bases between.

The chain employs TRBV2 and TRBJ1-5; tentatively, D is TRBD1 (5 bases). With 6 bases removed from V and 3 bases from J, the gap between germline ends came to 12 bases. Germline V CDR1 and CDR2: SNHLY, FYNNEI. The CDR3 is 14 residues long. The CDR3 loop reads CASRDDSFNQPQHF. The CDR3 region has the DNA TGTGCCAGCAGGGACGACAGCTTCAATCAGCCCCAGCATTTT.

The chain uses TRBV5-1 and TRBJ1-1; D perhaps matches TRBD1 (5 bases). CDR1 and CDR2 (germline): SGHRS, YFSETQ. The CDR3 is 14 residues long. V lost 4 bases to trimming and J lost 1 base, with 11 bases between them. The CDR3 protein is CASSPGGGNTEAFF. CDR3 sequence (DNA): TGCGCCAGCAGCCCGGGGGGAGGGAACACTGAAGCTTTCTTT.

The CDR3 loop is CASSWGPSGGTQYF. The CDR3 DNA sequence: TGTGCCAGCAGTTGGGGGCCCTCGGGTGGGACCCAGTACTTC. The V call is TRBV27, the J call TRBJ2-5; possible D gene TRBD1, 6 bases. Trimming took off 4 bases at V and 7 bases at J, with 16 bases between the two ends. CDR3 size: 14 residues. Germline V gene sequence: CDR1 MNHEY, CDR2 SMNVEV (reference sequence).

This chain connects TRBV2 to TRBJ1-1, with TRBD1 identical over 7 bases. The CDR3 runs to 14 residues. Per the germline V gene, CDR1 is SNHLY and CDR2 is FYNNEI. The ends lost 4 bases at V and 1 base at J; junction bases unmatched: 3. CDR3 nucleotides: TGTGCCAGCAGTGTTTACAGGGGGAACACTGAAGCTTTCTTT. It codes for CASSVYRGNTEAFF.

The chain links TRBV13 to TRBJ1-2; possibly TRBD1 for D (5 bases). V was clipped by 7 bases and J by 6 bases, with 21 bases between them. There are 15 residues in the CDR3. Germline loops: CDR1 PRHDT, CDR2 FYEKMQ (reference sequence). The CDR3 bases are TGTGCCAGCACCTCCCCCGGGGGTGGAATCGATGGCTACACCTTC. It encodes CASTSPGGGIDGYTF.

V is TRBV27 and J is TRBJ1-2, with 8 bases lining up with TRBD1. The germline CDR1 and CDR2 sequences are MNHEY and SMNVEV (reference sequence). The CDR3 runs to 13 residues. V gave up 0 bases and J gave up 8 bases; unmatched junction bases: 2. The CDR3 sequence: CASSLSTGGGYTF. The DNA of the CDR3 is TGTGCCAGCAGTTTATCAACAGGGGGGGGCTACACCTTC.

The chain is built from TRBV2 and TRBJ1-1, with a possible D match to TRBD1 (6 bases). V lost 7 bases and J lost 5, with 8 bases in between. The germline CDR1 and CDR2 sequences are SNHLY and FYNNEI. CDR3 length: 11 residues. The CDR3 DNA reads TGTGCCAGCAAGGGGGATACTGAAGCTTTCTTT. Translating it yields CASKGDTEAFF.

The rearrangement uses TRBV5-4 and TRBJ1-2; 8 bases are shared with TRBD1. V gave up 0 bases and J gave up 6 bases; unmatched junction bases: 4. The length of the CDR3 is 14 residues. Germline assignment: CDR1 SGHNT and CDR2 YYREEE (reference sequence). The CDR3 region has the DNA TGTGCCAGCAGCTTGGAGTGGACAGGGAATGGCTACACCTTC. This codes for CASSLEWTGNGYTF.

J is TRBJ2-5 and V is TRBV7-3; the match to TRBD2 covers 9 bases. J gave up 1 base and V 5 bases, and 5 bases lay outside the gene matches. The V gene's germline CDR1 is SGHTA and CDR2 FQGTGA. The CDR3 is 15 residues long. The CDR3 bases are TGTGCCAGCAGCCAGACTAGCGGCCCCCAAGAGACCCAGTACTTC. This gives the protein CASSQTSGPQETQYF.

Many counts were recorded for this clone. The CDR3 nucleotides read TGTGCCAGCAGTCCCCCGAGAGGTGAGCAGTTCTTC. It yields the protein CASSPPRGEQFF. This chain links TRBV6-5 with TRBJ2-1; D unclear. Germline CDR1 reads MNHEY; CDR2 reads SVGAGI. Trimming stripped 5 bases from V and 9 bases from J, with 11 bases between. This CDR3 has 12 residues.

This sequence joins TRBV5-4 and TRBJ1-4; tentative D call: TRBD1 (5 bases). Germline assignment: CDR1 SGHNT and CDR2 YYREEE (reference sequence). V was cut by 0 bases and J by 0 bases, with 15 bases left in between. The CDR3 runs to 18 residues. The CDR3 nucleotides are TGTGCCAGCAGCTTGGGAGGCGGGACGGTTGCAACTAATGAAAAACTGTTTTTT. Residues: CASSLGGGTVATNEKLFF.

In this sample, this clone turned up once. This rearrangement joins TRBV24-1 to TRBJ2-5; 8 bases are a match to TRBD2. This CDR3 region has 17 residues. Germline V gene data show CDR1 as KGHDR and CDR2 as SFDVKD. V shed 2 bases and J 3 bases; nucleotides not matched to a gene: 10. As DNA, the CDR3 is TGTGCCACCAGTGATTGGGGGACTAGGGGATTTAAAGAGACCCAGTACTTC. This codes for CATSDWGTRGFKETQYF.

As regards this clone: One end of the junction does not line up with germline, which may come from a read error. This rearrangement joins TRBV7-9 to TRBJ1-5; 9 bases align to TRBD1. There are 19 residues in the CDR3. Germline V lookup: CDR1 SEHNR, CDR2 FQNEAQ (reference sequence). The chain's CDR3 is CASSLGSGTGPYSNQPQHF. CDR3 DNA: TGTGCCAGCAGTTTAGGGTCCGGGACAGGGCCCTATAGCAATCAGCCCCAGCATTTT.

The chain combines TRBV2 with TRBJ2-7, with a possible D match to TRBD1 (5 bases). The CDR3 is 12 residues long. The germline V gene has CDR1 SNHLY and CDR2 FYNNEI. With 6 bases removed from V and 3 bases from J, the gap between germline ends came to 9 bases. CDR3 nucleotides: TGTGCCAGCAGGCCGGACAACTACGAGCAGTACTTC. As protein: CASRPDNYEQYF.

This clone occurred once. V and J are TRBV4-2 and TRBJ2-7; no reliable D call. This CDR3 is 14 amino acids long. V was shortened by 4 bases and J by 4 bases, with 14 bases between the two germline ends. The germline V gene encodes CDR1 LGHNA and CDR2 YNFKEQ. CDR3 sequence reads: CASSLPSRGYEQYF. The CDR3 DNA is TGTGCCAGCAGCCTCCCTAGTAGAGGTTACGAGCAGTACTTC.

The chain couples TRBV6-5 to TRBJ1-2; D not resolved. Trimming shortened V by 2 bases and J by 5 bases, and 15 bases separated the two germline ends. Germline-derived CDR1 and CDR2 are MNHEY and SVGAGI. This CDR3 contains 15 residues. For the CDR3, the DNA is TGTGCCAGCAGTTACCAAGACCCAGGTCGATATGGCTACACCTTC. This gives the protein CASSYQDPGRYGYTF.

This chain uses TRBV5-1 with TRBJ1-2; D is unclear. The V and J ends lost 1 base and 2 bases respectively, with 6 bases between them. CDR1 and CDR2 (germline): SGHRS, YFSETQ. This CDR3 region has 13 residues. The DNA for the CDR3 is TGCGCCAGCAGCTTGTTCATCAACTATGGCTACACCTTC. It is translated as CASSLFINYGYTF.